Shown below are 7 T cell receptor beta chains from a single sample sequenced in a study of cytomegalovirus exposure and HLA in healthy donors. Using immunoSEQ multiplex PCR, the repertoire was profiled, and TCRdb retains in-frame clones only, with some absent. The data hold some 80,000 clones, with roughly 96% observed a single time. The specimen was PBMCs. The receptors shown here come from a woman aged 18-29 years in good health and CMV-seronegative.

In DNA form, the CDR3 reads TGTGCCAGCAGCTTTCAGGGGGAGCAGTACTTC. This codes for CASSFQGEQYF. V usage is TRBV5-4 and J usage is TRBJ2-7; TRBD1 is a possible D gene (6 bases). V lost 2 bases and J lost 7, with 7 bases in between. The V gene's germline CDR1 is SGHNT and CDR2 YYREEE (reference sequence). The CDR3 is made up of 11 amino acids. The variable domain in full, completed from reference TRBV5-4 and TRBJ2-7, reads ETGVTQSPTHLIKTRGQQVTLRCSSQSGHNTVSWYQQALGQGPQFIFQYYREEENGRGNFPPRFSGLQFPNYSSELNVNALELDDSALYLCASSFQGEQYFGPGTRLTVT.

This clone appeared a few times. The rearrangement uses TRBV25-1 and TRBJ2-7; D is possibly TRBD2 (5 bases). Germline lookup yields CDR1 MGHDK and CDR2 SYGVNS. This CDR3 spans 14 amino acids. The V end was cut by 3 bases, the J end by 5 bases, with 14 bases between. The CDR3 DNA sequence: TGTGCCAGCAGTGACCCGGGAAATCGCCACGAGCAGTACTTC. This codes for CASSDPGNRHEQYF.

This clone showed up just once. J is TRBJ1-1 and V is TRBV6-5; 9 nucleotides agree with TRBD1. Losses at the gene ends were 5 bases for V and 5 bases for J; bases not matched to a gene: 6. The CDR3 is 14 residues long. Per germline, CDR1 MNHEY and CDR2 SVGAGI. The CDR3 nucleotides read TGTGCCAGCAGTGAAGACAGGGGGTTTACTGAAGCTTTCTTT. Translating gives CASSEDRGFTEAFF.

The V gene is TRBV11-2, the J gene TRBJ2-3; 15 bases are a match to TRBD2. The trim removed 6 bases at V and 4 bases at J, leaving 11 bases unmatched. The CDR3 is 18 amino acids. The germline gives CDR1 SGHAT, CDR2 FQNNGV. The CDR3 DNA sequence: TGTGCCAGCAGGGGTGGACTAGCGGGAGGGCCTGACCCAGATACGCAGTATTTT. Amino acids: CASRGGLAGGPDPDTQYF.

The rearrangement joins TRBV6-1 to TRBJ1-5, with D unresolved. Germline V CDR1 and CDR2: MNHNS, SASEGT. This CDR3 region has 13 residues. V was pared by 8 bases and J by 2 bases, with 10 bases between. The CDR3 region has the DNA TGTGCCAGCTTTTGGGAGGGCAATCAGCCCCAGCATTTT. Translation: CASFWEGNQPQHF.

CDR3 loop: CASSLVALAGDYEQYF. In DNA, the CDR3 is TGTGCCAGCAGCTTAGTCGCCCTAGCGGGGGATTACGAGCAGTACTTC. The rearrangement joins TRBV7-2 to TRBJ2-7; the match to TRBD2 covers 10 bases. Losses at the gene ends were 1 base for V and 4 bases for J; bases not matched to a gene: 7. Germline loops: CDR1 SGHTA, CDR2 FQGNSA. The CDR3 spans 16 residues.

V is TRBV5-1 and J is TRBJ1-1; weak D call: TRBD1 (6 bases). Trimming left V 3 bases short and J 1 base short, with 19 bases between. The CDR3 has 17 amino acids. Germline assignment: CDR1 SGHRS and CDR2 YFSETQ. The chain's CDR3 is CASSSTGTQVPNTEAFF. CDR3 DNA: TGCGCCAGCAGCTCAACCGGGACACAAGTCCCGAACACTGAAGCTTTCTTT.